The next 27 T cell receptor beta chains were all read from a single sample in a study of PD-1 blockade in classical Hodgkin lymphoma (dated by TCRdb to the early 2020s). What this sample's time point label stands for: cycle 4 day 1 (C4D1), after less than seven weeks of nivolumab. Every trial patient had relapsed after autologous stem cell transplantation, and cohorts A, B and C differed in prior brentuximab vedotin exposure. The method was the immunoSEQ multiplex PCR assay. TCRdb holds this immuneACCESS table with in-frame rearrangements only. Some clones are missing; in checked studies, unresolved V genes explain under half, and the rest has no known cause. A total of tens of thousands of clones appear in this sample, about four fifths of them only once. Of the sample, approximately 23% is held by the ten largest clones. The specimen was peripheral blood mononuclear cells (PBMCs), collected before the fourth cycle of nivolumab. The source is a human donor with classical Hodgkin lymphoma.

The chain uses TRBV28 and TRBJ2-7; TRBD2 matches at 9 bases. Germline CDR1 MDHEN, CDR2 SYDVKM. The V segment lost 9 bases and the J segment 6 bases; nucleotides outside the gene matches: 36. CDR3 size: 22 residues. The CDR3 loop is CASNTPTGPRPALGLAGSEQYF. The CDR3 DNA follows: TGTGCCAGTAATACCCCCACAGGCCCCCGACCCGCTTTAGGGCTAGCGGGAAGCGAGCAGTACTTC. Filled out from reference TRBV28 and TRBJ2-7, the complete variable domain reads DVKVTQSSRYLVKRTGEKVFLECVQDMDHENMFWYRQDPGLGLRLIYFSYDVKMKEKGDIPEGYSVSREKKERFSLILESASTNQTSMYLCASNTPTGPRPALGLAGSEQYFGPGTRLTVT.

The J gene is TRBJ1-4, the V gene TRBV30, with D perhaps TRBD1 (5 bases). Germline CDR1 GTSNPN, CDR2 SVGIG (reference sequence). The V end lost 0 bases, the J end lost 3 bases, and 11 bases lay between the germline ends. This CDR3 has 15 amino acids. The DNA of the CDR3 is TGTGCCTGGAGTGTAGGGGCAAGATCTAATGAAAAACTGTTTTTT. This translates into CAWSVGARSNEKLFF.

The V gene is TRBV4-1, the J gene TRBJ2-2; 8 nucleotides align to TRBD2. Germline CDR1 and CDR2: MGHRA and YSYEKL. V lost 3 bases to trimming and J lost 1 base; unmatched junction nucleotides: 7. The CDR3 runs to 17 residues. CDR3 residues: CASSHGRAGGNTGELFF. The CDR3 coding sequence is TGCGCCAGCAGCCACGGACGGGCGGGGGGGAACACCGGGGAGCTGTTTTTT.

The chain employs TRBV11-3 and TRBJ2-2, with D perhaps assigned TRBD1 or TRBD2 (5 bases each). The CDR3 is 15 amino acids. The germline V gene has CDR1 SGHNT and CDR2 YENEEA. V was clipped by 7 bases and J by 3 bases, with 15 bases between them. The CDR3 sequence: CASTQYEGHTGELFF. The CDR3, as DNA: TGTGCCAGCACCCAATATGAGGGGCACACCGGGGAGCTGTTTTTT.

This clone was recorded only once. This chain connects TRBV4-1 to TRBJ2-7; no clear D gene. The CDR3 loop spans 15 amino acids. Germline CDR1 is MGHRA and CDR2 is YSYEKL. Trimming took off 0 bases at V and 6 bases at J, with 15 bases between the two ends. The CDR3 DNA reads as TGCGCCAGCAGCCAAGATTTGAGTCAGGTGAGCGAGCAGTACTTC. Translating it yields CASSQDLSQVSEQYF.

J is TRBJ2-2 and V is TRBV19; D gene unclear. This CDR3 is built from 13 residues. Germline V gene sequence: CDR1 LNHDA, CDR2 SQIVND (reference sequence). Trimming pared 5 bases from V and 7 bases from J, leaving 11 bases between. As DNA, the CDR3 is TGTGCCAGTAGTGTTCAACCTGGCGGGGAGCTGTTTTTT. Amino acid sequence: CASSVQPGGELFF.

The gene calls are TRBV7-7 and TRBJ2-5; 15 nucleotides align to TRBD2. Germline loops: CDR1 SSHAT, CDR2 FNYEAQ (reference sequence). After removal of 6 bases from V and 5 bases from J, the junction contained 4 bases not matched to a gene. This CDR3 is 15 amino acids long. The CDR3 nucleotides are TGTGCCAGCAGTTTTGGACTAGCGGGAGGGGAGACCCAGTACTTC. Amino acids: CASSFGLAGGETQYF. Full variable domain (remainder filled in from reference TRBV7-7 and TRBJ2-5): GAGVSQSPRYKVTKRGQDVTLRCDPISSHATLYWYQQALGQGPEFLTYFNYEAQPDKSGLPSDRFSAERPEGSISTLTIQRTEQRDSAMYRCASSFGLAGGETQYFGPGTRLLVL.

V and J are TRBV6-1 and TRBJ2-7, with TRBD2 matching 8 bases. The V gene's germline CDR1 is MNHNS and CDR2 SASEGT. V gave up 1 base and J gave up 6 bases; unmatched junction bases: 2. This CDR3 spans 13 amino acids. CDR3 loop: CASSEERGGEQYF. The CDR3 DNA is TGTGCCAGCAGTGAAGAACGGGGGGGCGAGCAGTACTTC.

This chain links TRBV7-2 with TRBJ2-3; possible D gene TRBD2, 5 bases. Germline V gene lookup returns CDR1 SGHTA and CDR2 FQGNSA. The V end lost 0 bases, the J end lost 4 bases, and 17 bases lay between the germline ends. The CDR3 is made up of 17 amino acids. In DNA, the CDR3 is TGTGCCAGCAGCTTAGCCGGACCAGGTTGGGAGCCAGATACGCAGTATTTT. Amino acid sequence: CASSLAGPGWEPDTQYF.

V and J are TRBV29-1 and TRBJ1-5, with a possible D match to TRBD1 (6 bases). Per the germline V gene, CDR1 is SQVTM and CDR2 is ANQGSEA. The CDR3 has 15 residues. Deletions cut 6 bases from V and 2 bases from J, with 17 bases between. CDR3 sequence: CSVVLGGLGNQPQHF. The CDR3 coding sequence is TGCAGCGTGGTACTAGGGGGTTTGGGCAATCAGCCCCAGCATTTT.

The V gene is TRBV7-8, the J gene TRBJ2-5; D gene uncertain. The germline V gene encodes CDR1 SGHVS and CDR2 FQNEAQ. Trimming removed 7 bases at V and 1 base at J, with 10 bases between. The CDR3 spans 13 residues. The CDR3 coding sequence is TGTGCCAGCACCTCAACAGCCCAAGAGACCCAGTACTTC. Amino acids: CASTSTAQETQYF.

V and J are TRBV10-3 and TRBJ1-4, with 7 bases matching TRBD1. V shed 4 bases, J shed 8 bases, and the junction held 4 bases outside the gene matches. The germline CDR1 and CDR2 sequences are ENHRY and SYGVKD. The CDR3 spans 13 residues. The CDR3 region has the DNA TGTGCCATCAGTGGGACAGGTCGGGAAAAACTGTTTTTT. This encodes CAISGTGREKLFF.

The chain joins TRBV30 to TRBJ2-5, with TRBD2 matching over 11 bases. The better agreement between TRBJ2-7 and the DNA end casts doubt on the J call. Germline values: CDR1 GTSNPN, CDR2 SVGIG (reference sequence). The CDR3 runs to 15 residues. In nucleotides, the CDR3 is TGTGCCCTCACCGGGACTAGCGGTAGCTCCTACGAGCAGTACTTC. Its translation is CALTGTSGSSYEQYF.

The J gene is TRBJ2-1, the V gene TRBV21-1. TRBV21-1 is termed a pseudogene. The CDR3 consists of 9 residues. CDR3 sequence reads: CASSNGQFF. In DNA form, the CDR3 reads TGTGCCAGCAGCAATGGGCAGTTCTTC.

The rearrangement links TRBV30 to TRBJ1-1, with 8 bases that match TRBD1. This CDR3 is built from 17 residues. Germline trimming cut 2 bases from V and 4 bases from J; bases unmatched to any gene: 15. Germline V CDR1 and CDR2: GTSNPN, SVGIG (reference sequence). In DNA form, the CDR3 reads TGTGCCTGGAGTAGCTCCCCCCCTTTTGACAGGGGCACTGAAGCTTTCTTT. Translating gives CAWSSSPPFDRGTEAFF.

V and J are TRBV6-5 and TRBJ2-7; 10 bases agree with TRBD1. Germline CDR1 MNHEY, CDR2 SVGAGI. The CDR3 extends over 13 amino acids. Losses at the gene ends were 5 bases for V and 6 bases for J; bases not matched to a gene: 4. The CDR3 nucleotides are TGTGCCAGCAGTCCGGACAGGGGGTCCGAGCAGTACTTC. It codes for CASSPDRGSEQYF.

V and J are TRBV18 and TRBJ2-1; the match to TRBD2 covers 12 bases. Germline-derived CDR1 and CDR2 are KGHSH and LQKENI. V was clipped by 4 bases and J by 4 bases; unmatched bases: 2. The CDR3 length is 15 residues. The DNA of the CDR3 is TGTGCCAGCTCACGACTAGCGGGAGAGTACAATGAGCAGTTCTTC. Protein: CASSRLAGEYNEQFF.

The chain is built from TRBV6-5 and TRBJ2-7; D unresolved. The germline gives CDR1 MNHEY, CDR2 SVGAGI. The ends were cut back, 2 bases at V and 3 bases at J, with 8 bases in the middle. The CDR3 contains 13 residues. The CDR3: CASSYGRGYEQYF. The CDR3, as DNA: TGTGCCAGCAGTTACGGTAGAGGCTACGAGCAGTACTTC.

The chain combines TRBV5-4 with TRBJ2-1; 9 bases map to TRBD2. There are 14 residues in the CDR3. V gave up 5 bases and J gave up 9 bases; unmatched junction bases: 9. CDR1 SGHNT and CDR2 YYREEE come from the germline V gene (reference sequence). CDR3 loop: CASRRAGGDREQFF. CDR3 bases: TGTGCCAGCAGGAGGGCGGGAGGGGACCGTGAGCAGTTCTTC.

Here the CDR3 DNA reads TGTGCCTGGAGTTCGGGGAGCACAGATACGCAGTATTTT. It is translated as CAWSSGSTDTQYF. V gene TRBV30 combines with J gene TRBJ2-3; D is possibly TRBD2 (5 bases). This CDR3 region has 13 residues. Germline CDR1 reads GTSNPN; CDR2 reads SVGIG (reference sequence). The germline V and J ends were trimmed by 2 bases and 0 bases, with 6 bases remaining between them. The full variable domain, its missing parts supplied by reference TRBV30 and TRBJ2-3, is SQTIHQWPATLVQPVGSPLSLECTVEGTSNPNLYWYRQAAGRGLQLLFYSVGIGQISSEVPQNLSASRPQDRQFILSSKKLLLSDSGFYLCAWSSGSTDTQYFGPGTRLTVL.

This sequence joins TRBV9 and TRBJ2-3; 14 bases are a match to TRBD2. The CDR3 runs 17 residues. Germline-derived CDR1 and CDR2 are SGDLS and YYNGEE. V lost 4 bases, J lost 6 bases, and 10 bases stayed unmatched. In nucleotides, the CDR3 is TGTGCCAGCAGCCCCCGGGGACTAGCGGGAGATCAGGATACGCAGTATTTT. Encoded protein: CASSPRGLAGDQDTQYF.

The chain links TRBV9 to TRBJ2-3; weak D call: TRBD2 (6 bases). Trimming took off 1 base at V and 4 bases at J, with 13 bases between the two ends. Germline CDR1 is SGDLS and CDR2 is YYNGEE. The CDR3 has 15 residues. CDR3 residues: CASSVWRESADTQYF. CDR3 in DNA: TGTGCCAGCAGCGTATGGAGGGAATCAGCAGATACGCAGTATTTT.

The V gene is TRBV30, the J gene TRBJ2-3; 12 nucleotides align to TRBD2. The CDR3 is 14 amino acids. The ends lost 2 bases at V and 10 bases at J; junction bases unmatched: 7. CDR1 is GTSNPN and CDR2 is SVGIG in the germline V gene (reference sequence). Here the CDR3 reads CAWSSSLAGGSQYF. The CDR3 region has the DNA TGTGCCTGGAGTAGTAGCCTAGCGGGGGGGTCGCAGTATTTT. Based on the CDR3 plus reference TRBV30 and TRBJ2-3, the full variable domain is SQTIHQWPATLVQPVGSPLSLECTVEGTSNPNLYWYRQAAGRGLQLLFYSVGIGQISSEVPQNLSASRPQDRQFILSSKKLLLSDSGFYLCAWSSSLAGGSQYFGPGTRLTVL.

The V and J genes are TRBV10-1 and TRBJ1-1; no firm D call. The V gene's germline CDR1 is WNHNN and CDR2 SYGVQD (reference sequence). This CDR3 is 14 amino acids long. Trimming stripped 2 bases from V and 1 base from J, with 8 bases between. The CDR3: CASSERVANTEAFF. CDR3 nucleotides: TGCGCCAGCAGTGAGAGGGTGGCGAACACTGAAGCTTTCTTT.

The chain joins TRBV10-3 to TRBJ1-3; D is ambiguous. CDR1 ENHRY and CDR2 SYGVKD come from the germline V gene. The V gene lost 3 bases and the J gene lost 6 bases, with 15 bases spanning the gap. This CDR3 has 15 residues. In nucleotides, the CDR3 is TGTGCCATCAGTGACAGCGCGGTGGGGTTAAACACCATATATTTT. This sequence encodes CAISDSAVGLNTIYF.

The chain has TRBV2 and TRBJ2-7; 9 bases line up with TRBD2. Germline V gene data show CDR1 as SNHLY and CDR2 as FYNNEI. The CDR3 length is 14 residues. Trimming took 8 bases from V and 1 from J; bases not matched to a gene: 6. In DNA, the CDR3 is TGTGCCAGCTTGGGACTAGCCCCATCCTACGAGCAGTACTTC. Translating gives CASLGLAPSYEQYF.

The chain is built from TRBV10-3 and TRBJ2-2; TRBD2 agrees at 10 bases. The CDR3 extends over 16 amino acids. CDR1 and CDR2 from the germline V gene are ENHRY and SYGVKD. J gave up 4 bases and V 6 bases, and 8 bases lay outside the gene matches. The CDR3 protein is CAIRGSSGGATGELFF. CDR3 in DNA: TGTGCCATCAGGGGATCTAGCGGGGGCGCCACCGGGGAGCTGTTTTTT.